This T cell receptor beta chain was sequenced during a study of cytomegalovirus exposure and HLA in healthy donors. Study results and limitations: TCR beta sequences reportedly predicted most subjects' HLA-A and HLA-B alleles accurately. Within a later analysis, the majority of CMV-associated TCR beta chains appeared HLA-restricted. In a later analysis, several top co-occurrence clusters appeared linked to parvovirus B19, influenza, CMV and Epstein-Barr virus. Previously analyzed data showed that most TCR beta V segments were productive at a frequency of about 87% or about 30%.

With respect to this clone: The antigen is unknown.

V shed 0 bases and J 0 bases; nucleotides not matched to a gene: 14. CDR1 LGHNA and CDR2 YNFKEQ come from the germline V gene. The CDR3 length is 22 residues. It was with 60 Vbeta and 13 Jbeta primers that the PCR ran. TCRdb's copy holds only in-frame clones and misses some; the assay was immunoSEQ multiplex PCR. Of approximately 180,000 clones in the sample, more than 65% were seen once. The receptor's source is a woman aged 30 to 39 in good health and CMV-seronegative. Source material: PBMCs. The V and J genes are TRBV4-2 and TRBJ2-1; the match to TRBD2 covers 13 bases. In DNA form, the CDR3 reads TGTGCCAGCAGCCAAGACCACAAGGTAGGACTAGCGGGAGCAAGCTCCTACAATGAGCAGTTCTTC. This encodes CASSQDHKVGLAGASSYNEQFF.